This T cell receptor (beta chain) was recorded in a study of blood T cell repertoires in COVID-19. Study background: The United States, Italy and Spain supplied acute and convalescent COVID-19 samples. Sample material is recorded as cDNA or gDNA derived from T cells, B-cell-depleted T cells, or PBMCs.

Authors' data handling: Reference gene primer amplification gave estimated nucleated cell counts. Clones were read by immunoSEQ multiplex PCR, and TCRdb kept only the in-frame ones, dropping some. The V and J calls and clone size were taken over from that table, and D and trimming were inferred from the DNA. The sample lists nearly 250,000 clones, around nine tenths occurring once. Per germline, CDR1 ENHRY and CDR2 SYGVKD. The length of the CDR3 is 12 residues. The V gene end was trimmed by 9 bases and the J gene end by 3 bases; junction bases not matched to a gene: 4. The gene calls are TRBV10-3 and TRBJ2-7, with 8 bases aligning to TRBD1. The TCR was taken from a woman aged 55-75 years who had recovered from COVID-19. Sequencing was performed on peripheral blood. CDR3 sequence: CAIQDRVYEQYF. The CDR3 DNA reads TGTGCCATACAGGACAGGGTCTACGAGCAGTACTTC.